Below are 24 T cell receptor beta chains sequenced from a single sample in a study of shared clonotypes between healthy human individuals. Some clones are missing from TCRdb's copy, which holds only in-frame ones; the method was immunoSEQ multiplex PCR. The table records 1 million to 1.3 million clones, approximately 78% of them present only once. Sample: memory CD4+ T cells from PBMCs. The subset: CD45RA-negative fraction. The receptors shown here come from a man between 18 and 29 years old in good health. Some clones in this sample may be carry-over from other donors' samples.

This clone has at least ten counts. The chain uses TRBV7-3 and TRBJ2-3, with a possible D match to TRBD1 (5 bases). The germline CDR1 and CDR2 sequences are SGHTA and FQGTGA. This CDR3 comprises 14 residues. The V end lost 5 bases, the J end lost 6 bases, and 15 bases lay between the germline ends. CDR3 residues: CASSRSGPGDTQYF. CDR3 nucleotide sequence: TGTGCCAGCAGCCGATCAGGGCCCGGGGATACGCAGTATTTT. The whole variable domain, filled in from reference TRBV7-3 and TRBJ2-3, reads GAGVSQTPSNKVTEKGKYVELRCDPISGHTALYWYRQSLGQGPEFLIYFQGTGAADDSGLPNDRFFAVRPEGSVSTLKIQRTERGDSAVYLCASSRSGPGDTQYFGPGTRLTVL.

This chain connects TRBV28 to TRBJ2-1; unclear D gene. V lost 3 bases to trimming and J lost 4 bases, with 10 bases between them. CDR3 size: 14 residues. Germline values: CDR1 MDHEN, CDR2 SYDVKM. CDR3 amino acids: CASSFGTDYNEQFF. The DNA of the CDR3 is TGTGCCAGCAGTTTTGGCACGGATTACAATGAGCAGTTCTTC.

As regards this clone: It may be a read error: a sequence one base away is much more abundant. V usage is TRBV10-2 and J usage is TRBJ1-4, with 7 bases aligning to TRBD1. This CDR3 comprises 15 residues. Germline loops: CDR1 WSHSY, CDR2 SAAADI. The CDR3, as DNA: TGCGCCACCAAACAGGGGCCTGCAACTAGTGAAAAACTGTTTTTT. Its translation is CATKQGPATSEKLFF.

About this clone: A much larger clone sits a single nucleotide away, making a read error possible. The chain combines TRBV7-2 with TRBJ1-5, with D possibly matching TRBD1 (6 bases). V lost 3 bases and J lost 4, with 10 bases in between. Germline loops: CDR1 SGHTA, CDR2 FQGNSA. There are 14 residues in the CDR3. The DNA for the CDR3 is TGTGCCAGCAGCTTCCGGACAGCTAATCAGCCCCAGCATTTT. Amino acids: CASSFRTANQPQHF.

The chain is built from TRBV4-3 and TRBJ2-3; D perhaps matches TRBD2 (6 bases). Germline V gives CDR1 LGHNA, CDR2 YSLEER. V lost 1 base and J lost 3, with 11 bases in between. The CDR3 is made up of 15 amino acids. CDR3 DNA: TGCGCCAGCAGCCAAGGAGGAGGGAAAACAGATACGCAGTATTTT. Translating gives CASSQGGGKTDTQYF.

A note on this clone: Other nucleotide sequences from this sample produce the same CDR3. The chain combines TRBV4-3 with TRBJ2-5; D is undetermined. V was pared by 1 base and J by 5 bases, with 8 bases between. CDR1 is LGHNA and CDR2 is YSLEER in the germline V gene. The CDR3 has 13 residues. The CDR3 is CASSQVGGETQYF. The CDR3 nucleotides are TGCGCCAGCAGCCAAGTTGGTGGGGAGACCCAGTACTTC.

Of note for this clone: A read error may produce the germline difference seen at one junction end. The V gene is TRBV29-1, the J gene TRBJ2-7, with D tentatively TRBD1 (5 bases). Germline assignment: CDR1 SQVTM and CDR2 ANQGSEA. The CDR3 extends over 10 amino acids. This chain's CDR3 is CSAASETVIF. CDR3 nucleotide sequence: TGCAGCGCCGCCTCCGAGACAGTCATATTC.

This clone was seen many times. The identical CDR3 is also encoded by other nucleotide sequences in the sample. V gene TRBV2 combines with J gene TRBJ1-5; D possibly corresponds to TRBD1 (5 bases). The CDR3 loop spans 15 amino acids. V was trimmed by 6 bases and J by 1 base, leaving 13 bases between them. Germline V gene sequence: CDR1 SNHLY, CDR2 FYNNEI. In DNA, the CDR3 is TGTGCCAGCAGCGATCAGGGACGCAGCAATCAGCCCCAGCATTTT. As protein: CASSDQGRSNQPQHF.

The CDR3 here is CASSPIQGTNTGELFF. CDR3 coding DNA: TGTGCCAGCAGCCCTATACAGGGAACGAACACCGGGGAGCTGTTTTTT. V usage is TRBV7-9 and J usage is TRBJ2-2; weak D call: TRBD1 (6 bases). Germline V lookup: CDR1 SEHNR, CDR2 FQNEAQ (reference sequence). V was trimmed by 5 bases and J by 0 bases, leaving 13 bases between them. The CDR3 totals 16 residues.

CDR3 sequence: CASSQDTSNYGYTF. CDR3 nucleotides: TGCGCCAGCAGCCAAGACACGTCTAACTATGGCTACACCTTC. The gene calls are TRBV4-3 and TRBJ1-2; no clear D gene. Germline V gene lookup returns CDR1 LGHNA and CDR2 YSLEER. V lost 0 bases to trimming and J lost 0 bases, with 5 bases between them. This CDR3 is 14 amino acids long.

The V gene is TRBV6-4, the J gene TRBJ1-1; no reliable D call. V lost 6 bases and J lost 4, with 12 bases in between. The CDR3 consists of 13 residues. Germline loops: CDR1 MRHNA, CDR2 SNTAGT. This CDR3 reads CASSLTASTEAFF. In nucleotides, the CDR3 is TGTGCCAGCAGCTTAACGGCCAGCACTGAAGCTTTCTTT.

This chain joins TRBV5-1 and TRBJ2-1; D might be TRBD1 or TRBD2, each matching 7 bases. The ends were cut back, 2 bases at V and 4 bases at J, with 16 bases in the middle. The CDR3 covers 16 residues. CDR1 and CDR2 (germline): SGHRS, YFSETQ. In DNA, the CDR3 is TGCGCCAGCAGCTTAGAGACAGGGAGGGGATACAATGAGCAGTTCTTC. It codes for CASSLETGRGYNEQFF.

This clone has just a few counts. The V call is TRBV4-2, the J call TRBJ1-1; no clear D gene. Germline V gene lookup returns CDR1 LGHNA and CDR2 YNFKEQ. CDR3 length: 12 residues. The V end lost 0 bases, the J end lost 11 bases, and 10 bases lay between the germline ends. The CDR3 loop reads CASSQESGGAFF. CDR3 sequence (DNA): TGTGCCAGCAGCCAAGAATCTGGTGGGGCTTTCTTT.

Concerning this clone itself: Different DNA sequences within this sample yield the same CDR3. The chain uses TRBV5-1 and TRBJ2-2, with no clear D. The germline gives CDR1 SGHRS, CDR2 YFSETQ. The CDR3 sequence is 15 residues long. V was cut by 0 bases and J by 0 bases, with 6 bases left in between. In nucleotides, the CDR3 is TGCGCCAGCAGCTTGGCACAGACGAACACCGGGGAGCTGTTTTTT. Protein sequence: CASSLAQTNTGELFF.

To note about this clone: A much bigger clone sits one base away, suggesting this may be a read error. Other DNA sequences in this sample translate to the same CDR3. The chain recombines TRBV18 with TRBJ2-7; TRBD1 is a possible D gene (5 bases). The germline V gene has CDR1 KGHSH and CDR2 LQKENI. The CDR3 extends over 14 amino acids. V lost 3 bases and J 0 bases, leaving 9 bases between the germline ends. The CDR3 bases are TGTGCCAGCTCACCGCAGCAGGGCTCCTACGAGCAGTACTTC. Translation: CASSPQQGSYEQYF.

CDR3 region: CASSLALVGGAFF. CDR3 sequence (DNA): TGTGCCAGCAGCTTGGCGTTGGTGGGTGGGGCTTTCTTT. The rearrangement uses TRBV5-5 and TRBJ1-1, with unresolved D. Trimming took off 0 bases at V and 11 bases at J, with 14 bases between the two ends. The CDR3 contains 13 residues. CDR1 and CDR2 from the germline V gene are SGHKS and YYEKEE (reference sequence).

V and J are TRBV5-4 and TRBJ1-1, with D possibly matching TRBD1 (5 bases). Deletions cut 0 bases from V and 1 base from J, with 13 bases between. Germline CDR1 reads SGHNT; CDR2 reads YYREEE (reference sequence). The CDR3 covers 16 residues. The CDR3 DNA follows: TGTGCCAGCAGCTTGGACCAACCTGGGGCGAACACTGAAGCTTTCTTT. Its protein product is CASSLDQPGANTEAFF.

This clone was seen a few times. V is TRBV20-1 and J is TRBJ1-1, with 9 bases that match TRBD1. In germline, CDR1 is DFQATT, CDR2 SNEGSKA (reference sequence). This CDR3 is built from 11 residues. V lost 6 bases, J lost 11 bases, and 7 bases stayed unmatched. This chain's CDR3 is CSAGQGMEAFF. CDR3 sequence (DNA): TGCAGTGCCGGACAGGGGATGGAGGCTTTCTTT.

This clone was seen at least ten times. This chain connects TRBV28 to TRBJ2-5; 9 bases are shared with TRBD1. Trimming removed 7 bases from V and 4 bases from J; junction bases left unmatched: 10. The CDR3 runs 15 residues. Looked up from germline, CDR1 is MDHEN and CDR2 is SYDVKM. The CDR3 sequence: CASTPFTGGLETQYF. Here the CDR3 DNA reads TGTGCCAGCACCCCATTTACAGGGGGCCTAGAGACCCAGTACTTC.

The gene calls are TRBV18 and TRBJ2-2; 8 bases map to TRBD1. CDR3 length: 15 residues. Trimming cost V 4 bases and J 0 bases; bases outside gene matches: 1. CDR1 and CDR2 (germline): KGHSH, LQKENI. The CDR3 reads CASSQQGANTGELFF. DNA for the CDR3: TGTGCCAGCTCACAACAGGGGGCGAACACCGGGGAGCTGTTTTTT.

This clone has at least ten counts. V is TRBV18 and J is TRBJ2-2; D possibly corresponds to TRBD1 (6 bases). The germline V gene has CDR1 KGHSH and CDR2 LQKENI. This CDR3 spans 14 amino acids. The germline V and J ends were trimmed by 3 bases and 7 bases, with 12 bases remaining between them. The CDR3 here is CASSPAGEYGELFF. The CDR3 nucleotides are TGTGCCAGCTCACCGGCAGGGGAGTACGGGGAGCTGTTTTTT.

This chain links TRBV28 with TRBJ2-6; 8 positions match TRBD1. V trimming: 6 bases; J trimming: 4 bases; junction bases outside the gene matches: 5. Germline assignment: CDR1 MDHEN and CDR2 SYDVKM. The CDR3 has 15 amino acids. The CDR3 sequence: CASRRTGFGANVLTF. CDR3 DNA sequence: TGTGCCAGCAGGCGGACAGGGTTCGGGGCCAACGTCCTGACTTTC.

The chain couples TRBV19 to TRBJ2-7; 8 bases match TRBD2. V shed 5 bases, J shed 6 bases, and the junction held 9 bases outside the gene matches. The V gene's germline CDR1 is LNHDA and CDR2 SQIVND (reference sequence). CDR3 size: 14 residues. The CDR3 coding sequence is TGTGCCAGTAGTTACCCCGGGGGGGGACCCGAGCAGTACTTC. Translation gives CASSYPGGGPEQYF.

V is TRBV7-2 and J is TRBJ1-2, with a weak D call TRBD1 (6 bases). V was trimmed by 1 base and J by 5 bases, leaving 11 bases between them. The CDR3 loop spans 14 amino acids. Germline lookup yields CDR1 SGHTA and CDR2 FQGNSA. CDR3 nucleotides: TGTGCCAGCAGCTTAGGGACAGTTCCTTATGGCTACACCTTC. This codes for CASSLGTVPYGYTF.